This T cell receptor beta chain derives from a study of cytomegalovirus exposure and HLA in healthy donors. The donors were part of the validation cohort of fewer than 150 subjects. That cohort was separate from the first cohort, which comprised about 670 subjects. The ends lost 4 bases at V and 7 bases at J; junction bases unmatched: 12. CDR1 is SGHNT and CDR2 is YYREEE in the germline V gene (reference sequence). The CDR3 is 15 residues long. TCRdb's copy holds only in-frame clones and misses some; the assay was immunoSEQ multiplex PCR. Of about 160,000 clones listed, roughly nine tenths are singletons. Study results and caveats: It was reported that the classifier diagnosed cytomegalovirus status with high specificity and sensitivity in both the original and validation cohorts. The study designated over 150 TCR beta chains cytomegalovirus-associated.

About this clone itself: The target antigen is unknown.

Sequenced: PBMCs. The sequence was obtained from a woman aged 30 to 39 in good health and CMV-seronegative. The chain has TRBV5-4 and TRBJ2-7; TRBD1 matches 9 bases. Here the CDR3 DNA reads TGTGCCAGCAGCCCGCCCGGGGACAGGGTATATGAGCAGTACTTC. Translating gives CASSPPGDRVYEQYF. Together with reference TRBV5-4 and TRBJ2-7, the CDR3 gives the full variable domain: ETGVTQSPTHLIKTRGQQVTLRCSSQSGHNTVSWYQQALGQGPQFIFQYYREEENGRGNFPPRFSGLQFPNYSSELNVNALELDDSALYLCASSPPGDRVYEQYFGPGTRLTVT.